This T cell receptor (beta chain) derives from a study of T cell responses to AZD1222 COVID-19 vaccine. Study-level findings and limits: Females made up more of the donors, who were largely white British, and clonal diversity may have come out too low. There were vaccine-associated CD4 TCRs across spike, dominant at 160-218 and 743-854. Spike-specific TCR repertoires showed rising breadth and depth after two AZD1222 doses.

Comments on this clone: Its antigen remains unidentified.

The assay was immunoSEQ multiplex PCR, and TCRdb's table has in-frame clones only and misses some. The sample shows 85,000 to 100,000 clones, more than 90% of them seen only once. V gave up 6 bases and J gave up 1 base, with 19 bases separating them. Germline V CDR1 and CDR2: MDHEN, SYDVKM. The CDR3 has 17 amino acids. This chain links TRBV28 with TRBJ2-1; maybe TRBD1 (6 bases). The source is an adult in good health. Source: peripheral blood, taken on day 0 of AZD1222 vaccination. The CDR3 here is CASSPEVGQPSYNEQFF. The CDR3 bases are TGTGCCAGCAGCCCCGAGGTAGGACAGCCTTCCTACAATGAGCAGTTCTTC.